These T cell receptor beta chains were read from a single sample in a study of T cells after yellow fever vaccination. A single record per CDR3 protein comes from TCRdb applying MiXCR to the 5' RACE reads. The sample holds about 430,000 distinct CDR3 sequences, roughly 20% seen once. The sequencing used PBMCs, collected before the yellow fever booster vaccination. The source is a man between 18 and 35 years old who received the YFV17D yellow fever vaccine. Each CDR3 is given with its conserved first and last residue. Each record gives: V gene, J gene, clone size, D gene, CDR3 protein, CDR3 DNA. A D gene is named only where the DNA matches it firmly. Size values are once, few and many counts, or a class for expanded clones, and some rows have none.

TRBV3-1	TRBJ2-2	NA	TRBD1	CASSHDRGLRTGELFF	TGTGCCAGCAGCCACGACAGGGGGCTAAGGACCGGGGAGCTGTTTTTT
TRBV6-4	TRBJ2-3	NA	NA	CASSDSSGATDTQYF	TGTGCCAGCAGTGACTCCTCGGGAGCCACAGATACGCAGTATTTT
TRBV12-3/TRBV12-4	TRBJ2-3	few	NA	CASSFSGGAGTDTQYF	TGTGCCAGCAGCTTCTCCGGGGGCGCGGGGACAGATACGCAGTATTTT
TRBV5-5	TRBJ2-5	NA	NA	CRTGRTQYF	TGTCGTACTGGGAGGACCCAGTACTTC
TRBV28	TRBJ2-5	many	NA	CASGIRTYQETQYF	TGTGCCAGCGGTATCCGGACATACCAAGAGACCCAGTACTTC
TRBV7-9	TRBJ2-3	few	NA	CASSLQKGGTDTQYF	TGTGCCAGCAGCTTGCAAAAGGGGGGGACAGATACGCAGTATTTT
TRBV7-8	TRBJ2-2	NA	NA	CASSLALVVELFF	TGTGCCAGCAGCTTAGCGCTGGTGGTGGAGCTGTTTTTT
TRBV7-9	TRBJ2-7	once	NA	CASEGNSYEQYF	TGTGCCAGCGAGGGGAACAGCTACGAGCAGTACTTC
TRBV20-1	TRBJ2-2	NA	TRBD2	CSAEIGRGGELFF	TGCAGTGCCGAGATAGGGAGGGGCGGGGAGCTGTTTTTT
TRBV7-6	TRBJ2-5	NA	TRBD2	CASSNAGTSGYKETQYF	TGTGCCAGCAGCAACGCCGGGACTAGCGGCTACAAAGAGACCCAGTACTTC
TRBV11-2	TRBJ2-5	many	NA	CASTDLRGWETQYF	TGTGCCAGCACCGACCTACGGGGTTGGGAGACCCAGTACTTC
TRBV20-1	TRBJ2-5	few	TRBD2	CSAPGTSGDGETQYF	TGCAGTGCTCCTGGGACTAGCGGGGATGGGGAGACCCAGTACTTC
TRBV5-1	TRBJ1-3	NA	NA	CASFGHNSGNTIYF	TGCGCCAGCTTTGGACATAACTCTGGAAACACCATATATTTT
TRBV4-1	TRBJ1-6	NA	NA	CASSPFYDPRDNSPLHF	TGCGCCAGCAGCCCCTTCTACGATCCGAGGGATAATTCACCCCTCCACTTT
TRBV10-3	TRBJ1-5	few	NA	CAISDLGRAGQPQHF	TGTGCCATCAGTGACCTTGGACGGGCCGGTCAGCCCCAGCATTTT
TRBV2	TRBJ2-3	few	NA	CASRGLMTGQSTDTQYF	TGTGCCAGCAGAGGATTAATGACAGGCCAAAGCACAGATACGCAGTATTTT
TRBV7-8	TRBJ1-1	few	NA	CASSFSALANTEAFF	TGTGCCAGCAGCTTTTCGGCCCTAGCGAACACTGAAGCTTTCTTT
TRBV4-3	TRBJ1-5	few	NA	CASSLSLGPYQPQHF	TGCGCCAGCAGCCTCTCTCTGGGACCTTATCAGCCCCAGCATTTT
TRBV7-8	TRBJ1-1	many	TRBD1	CASSLKRDRGRTEAFF	TGTGCCAGCAGCTTAAAGAGGGACAGGGGACGCACTGAAGCTTTCTTT
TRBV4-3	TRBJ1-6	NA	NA	CASSHTGRESPLHF	TGCGCCAGCAGCCACACAGGGAGGGAATCACCCCTCCACTTT
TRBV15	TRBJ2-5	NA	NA	CATSRDRDRWRGMGKTQYF	TGTGCCACCAGCAGAGATCGTGACAGGTGGAGGGGTATGGGAAAGACCCAGTACTTC
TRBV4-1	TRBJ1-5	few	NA	CASSQDTRGPQHF	TGCGCCAGCAGCCAAGACACGAGAGGGCCCCAGCATTTT